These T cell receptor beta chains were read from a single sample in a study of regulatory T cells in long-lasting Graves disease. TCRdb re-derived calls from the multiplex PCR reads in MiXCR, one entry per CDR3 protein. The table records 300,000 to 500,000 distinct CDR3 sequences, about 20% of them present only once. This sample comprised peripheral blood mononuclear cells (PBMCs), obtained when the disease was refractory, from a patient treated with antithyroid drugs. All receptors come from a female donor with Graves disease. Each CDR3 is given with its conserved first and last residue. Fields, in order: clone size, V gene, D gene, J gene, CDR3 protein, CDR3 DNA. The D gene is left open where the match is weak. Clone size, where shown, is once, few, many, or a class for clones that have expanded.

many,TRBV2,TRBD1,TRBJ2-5,CASSERAGGVETQYF,TGTGCCAGCAGTGAAAGGGCAGGGGGAGTGGAGACCCAGTACTTC
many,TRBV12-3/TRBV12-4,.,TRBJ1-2,CASSLSIRGNGYTF,TGTGCCAGCAGTTTAAGCATCCGGGGCAATGGCTACACCTTC
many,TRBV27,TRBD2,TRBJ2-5,CASSFYGGLRETQYF,TGTGCCAGCAGTTTTTACGGGGGGTTGAGAGAGACCCAGTACTTC
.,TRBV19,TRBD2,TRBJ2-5,CASSRVGGDETQYF,TGTGCCAGTAGTAGAGTGGGAGGGGACGAGACCCAGTACTTC
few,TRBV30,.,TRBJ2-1,CASKGGPTSNEQFF,TGTGCCTCCAAAGGGGGGCCAACGAGCAATGAGCAGTTCTTC
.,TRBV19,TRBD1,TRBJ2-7,CASSTAGTGAPIPYEQYF,TGTGCCAGTAGTACCGCTGGGACAGGGGCTCCAATACCCTACGAGCAGTACTTC
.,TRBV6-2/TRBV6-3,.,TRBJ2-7,CASSTRRIRFPYEQYF,TGTGCCAGCAGTACCCGCAGGATCCGGTTTCCCTACGAGCAGTACTTC
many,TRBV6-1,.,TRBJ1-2,CASRVEGRGGYTF,TGTGCCAGCAGAGTTGAGGGGCGCGGTGGCTACACCTTC
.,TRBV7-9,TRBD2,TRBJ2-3,CASSYLAGSPTDTQYF,TGTGCCAGCAGCTACTTAGCGGGTAGTCCCACAGATACGCAGTATTTT
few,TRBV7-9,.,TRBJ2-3,CASSLARPSSYTDTQYF,TGTGCCAGCAGCTTAGCTCGCCCGTCCAGTTACACAGATACGCAGTATTTT
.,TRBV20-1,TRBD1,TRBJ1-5,CSARRQGQPQHF,TGCAGTGCTAGGAGACAGGGTCAGCCCCAGCATTTT
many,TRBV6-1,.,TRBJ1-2,CASTSFGNYGYTF,TGTGCCAGCACCTCGTTTGGAAACTATGGCTACACCTTC
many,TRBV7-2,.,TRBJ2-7,CASSPVSYEQYF,TGTGCCAGCAGCCCGGTGTCCTACGAGCAGTACTTC
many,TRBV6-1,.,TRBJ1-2,CASSEAHGYYGYTF,TGTGCCAGCAGTGAAGCTCACGGATACTATGGCTACACCTTC
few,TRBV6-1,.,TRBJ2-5,CASSEGGAWETQYF,TGTGCCAGCAGCGAGGGGGGGGCTTGGGAGACCCAGTACTTC
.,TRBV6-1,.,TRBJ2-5,CASTQGEGVVETQYF,TGTGCCAGCACCCAAGGAGAGGGAGTGGTTGAGACCCAGTACTTC
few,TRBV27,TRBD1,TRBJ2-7,CASSLSPLPGGLGEQYF,TGTGCCAGCAGTTTATCCCCTCTCCCAGGGGGCTTAGGCGAGCAGTACTTC
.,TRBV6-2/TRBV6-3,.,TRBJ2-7,CASSEEEGRILEQYF,TGTGCCAGCAGTGAAGAGGAAGGGAGAATTCTCGAGCAGTACTTC
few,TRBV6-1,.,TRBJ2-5,CASSDVLGQYF,TGTGCCAGCAGTGACGTTTTAGGCCAGTACTTC
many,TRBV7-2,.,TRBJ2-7,CASSLVRPYEQYF,TGTGCCAGCAGCTTAGTACGTCCGTACGAGCAGTACTTC
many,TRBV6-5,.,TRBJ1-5,CASSYGRRNSNQPQHF,TGTGCCAGCAGTTACGGACGGAGAAATAGCAATCAGCCCCAGCATTTT
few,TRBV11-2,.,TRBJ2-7,CASETGAGEQYF,TGTGCCAGCGAAACAGGGGCGGGGGAGCAGTACTTC
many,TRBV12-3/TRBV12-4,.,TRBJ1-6,CASSLGQSNSPLHF,TGTGCCAGCAGCCTCGGACAGTCCAATTCACCCCTCCACTTT
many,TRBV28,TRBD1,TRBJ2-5,CASSNRDSEETQYF,TGTGCCAGCAGTAACCGGGACAGCGAAGAGACCCAGTACTTC
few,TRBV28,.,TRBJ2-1,CASRRRGHNEQFF,TGTGCCAGCAGGCGTCGGGGGCACAATGAGCAGTTCTTC
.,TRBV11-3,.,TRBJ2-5,CASSLDRRQETLYF,TGTGCCAGCAGCTTGGATAGGCGGCAAGAGACCCTGTACTTC
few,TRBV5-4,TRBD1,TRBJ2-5,CASSSRTTGQETQYF,TGTGCCAGCAGCTCCCGTACGACAGGGCAAGAGACCCAGTACTTC
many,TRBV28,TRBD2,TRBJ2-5,CASSLVSGAGAEAETQYF,TGTGCCAGCAGTTTAGTGTCGGGCGCGGGAGCCGAGGCGGAGACCCAGTACTTC
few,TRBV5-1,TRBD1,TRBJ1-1,CASSPVSGQGRLNTEAFF,TGCGCCAGCAGCCCCGTATCGGGACAGGGGCGATTGAACACTGAAGCTTTCTTT
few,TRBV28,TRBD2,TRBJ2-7,CASGEGTYEQYF,TGTGCCAGCGGGGAGGGTACCTACGAGCAGTACTTC
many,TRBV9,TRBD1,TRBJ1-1,CASSQGQGYTEAFF,TGTGCCAGCAGCCAGGGACAGGGTTACACTGAAGCTTTCTTT
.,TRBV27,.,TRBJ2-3,CASNYGGAGRWDTQYF,TGTGCCAGCAATTATGGGGGGGCTGGACGATGGGATACGCAGTATTTT
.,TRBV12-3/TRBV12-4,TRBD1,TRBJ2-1,CASSLGDRDYDEQFF,TGTGCCAGCAGTTTAGGGGACAGGGATTATGATGAGCAGTTCTTC
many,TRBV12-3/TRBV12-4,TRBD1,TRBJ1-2,CASSSQGSSGYTF,TGTGCCAGCAGCTCACAGGGGAGTTCGGGCTACACCTTC
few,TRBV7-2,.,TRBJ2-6,CASSLVLQTGANVLTF,TGTGCCAGCAGCTTAGTCCTGCAGACTGGGGCCAACGTCCTGACTTTC
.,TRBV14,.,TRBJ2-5,CASSELQGRQETQYF,TGTGCCAGCAGCGAATTGCAGGGCCGCCAAGAGACCCAGTACTTC
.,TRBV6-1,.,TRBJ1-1,CASTANKGVTEAFF,TGTGCCAGCACCGCGAATAAGGGCGTCACTGAAGCTTTCTTT